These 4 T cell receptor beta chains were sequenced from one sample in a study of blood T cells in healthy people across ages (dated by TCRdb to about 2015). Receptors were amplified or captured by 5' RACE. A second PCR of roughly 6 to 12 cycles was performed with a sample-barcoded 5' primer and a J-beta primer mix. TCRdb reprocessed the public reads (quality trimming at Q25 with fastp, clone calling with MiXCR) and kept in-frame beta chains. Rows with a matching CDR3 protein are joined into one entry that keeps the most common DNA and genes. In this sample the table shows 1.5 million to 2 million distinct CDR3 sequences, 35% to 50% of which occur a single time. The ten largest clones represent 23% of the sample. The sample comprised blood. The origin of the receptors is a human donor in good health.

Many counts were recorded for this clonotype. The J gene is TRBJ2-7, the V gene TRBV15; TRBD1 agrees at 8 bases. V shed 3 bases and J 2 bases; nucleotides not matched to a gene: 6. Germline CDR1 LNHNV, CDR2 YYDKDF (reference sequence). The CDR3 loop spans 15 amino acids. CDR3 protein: CATSRGLTGAYEQYF. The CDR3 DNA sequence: TGTGCCACCAGCAGGGGGTTGACAGGGGCCTACGAGCAGTACTTC.

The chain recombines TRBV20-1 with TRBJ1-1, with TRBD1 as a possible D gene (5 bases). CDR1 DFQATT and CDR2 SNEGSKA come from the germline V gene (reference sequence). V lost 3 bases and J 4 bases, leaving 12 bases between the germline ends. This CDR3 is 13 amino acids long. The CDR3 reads CSASFGGGTEAFF. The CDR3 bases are TGCAGTGCTAGTTTTGGGGGAGGCACTGAAGCTTTCTTT.

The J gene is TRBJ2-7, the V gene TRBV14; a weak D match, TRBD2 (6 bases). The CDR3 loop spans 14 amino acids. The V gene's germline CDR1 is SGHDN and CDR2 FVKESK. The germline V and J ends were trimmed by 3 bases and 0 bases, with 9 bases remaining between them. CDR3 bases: TGTGCCAGCAGCCACGGGGGACCCTCCTACGAGCAGTACTTC. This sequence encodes CASSHGGPSYEQYF.

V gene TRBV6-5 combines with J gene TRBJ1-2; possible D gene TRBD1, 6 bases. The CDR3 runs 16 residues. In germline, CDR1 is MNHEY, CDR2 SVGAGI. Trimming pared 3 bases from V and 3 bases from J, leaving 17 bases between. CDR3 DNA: TGTGCCAGCAGTTATGCCGACAGGCCTAGTCACTATGGCTACACCTTC. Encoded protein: CASSYADRPSHYGYTF.